This T cell receptor beta chain was captured by sequencing in a study of shared clonotypes between healthy human individuals. In the study overall: The cohort comprised a couple of women and a few men. Their ages spanned 18 to 49 years.

This clone showed up just once. Its antigen is still unknown. General study findings and limits: Collection of samples was limited to blood; tissue repertoires likely differ.

The CDR3 spans 14 residues. Trimming took off 0 bases at V and 7 bases at J, with 14 bases between the two ends. Germline V gene lookup returns CDR1 SGHRS and CDR2 YFSETQ. Among the donors, all were Caucasian adults who lived in Nashville, Tennessee. Unsorted PBMC replicate PCRs used about 280 ng DNA, approximately 30,000 T cell genomes. The method was immunoSEQ multiplex PCR; TCRdb's version includes in-frame clones alone and lacks a portion of them. In the table there are roughly 450,000 clones, 79% of which are singletons. The genes are TRBV5-1 and TRBJ2-7, with a possible D match to TRBD1 (5 bases). The TCR sequence derives from a woman aged 40 to 55 in good health. Some clones in this sample may be carry-over from other donors' samples. Sequencing was performed on PBMCs. The CDR3 region is CASSLEQVESEQYF. CDR3 sequence (DNA): TGCGCCAGCAGCTTGGAACAGGTCGAAAGTGAGCAGTACTTC.